These 32 T cell receptor beta chains share one sample of origin, sequenced in a study of Graves' ophthalmopathy and Graves' hyperthyroidism. From RNA, the CDR3 regions of TCR beta chains were amplified and sequenced. The library came from an HTBI-primed first-round RT-PCR and a second-round multiplex PCR. TCRdb ran MiXCR on the multiplex PCR reads and lists one entry per CDR3 protein. Of roughly 1.1 million distinct CDR3 sequences in the sample, about 35% were seen once. The source material was peripheral blood or thyroid tissue (not recorded which). The receptor source for this set is an adult man with Graves' hyperthyroidism.

This clonotype was detected many times. The chain employs TRBV10-3 and TRBJ1-5; D unresolved. CDR3 size: 13 residues. Trimming left V 0 bases short and J 6 bases short, with 6 bases between. Germline values: CDR1 ENHRY, CDR2 SYGVKD. The CDR3 sequence: CAISESKGQPQHF. The CDR3 region has the DNA TGTGCCATCAGTGAGTCGAAGGGTCAGCCCCAGCATTTT.

The CDR3 nucleotides read TGCAGCGTTGTTCCCCCCAAGGGAGGTGTATCGGAGCAGTACTTC. It is translated as CSVVPPKGGVSEQYF. J is TRBJ2-7 and V is TRBV29-1; a weak D match, TRBD2 (6 bases). The CDR3 has 15 residues. The ends were cut back, 4 bases at V and 7 bases at J, with 23 bases in the middle. The germline gives CDR1 SQVTM, CDR2 ANQGSEA.

This clonotype was observed a handful of times. This sequence joins TRBV3-1 and TRBJ2-7; TRBD1 is a possible D gene (6 bases). Looked up from germline, CDR1 is LGHDT and CDR2 is YNNKEL (reference sequence). This CDR3 contains 13 residues. V shed 4 bases and J shed 5 bases, with 12 bases lying between them. The CDR3 is CASSRDTGHEQYF. In DNA form, the CDR3 reads TGTGCCAGCAGCCGGGACACAGGCCACGAGCAGTACTTC.

This clonotype was observed once. This may be a read error, as it is one base from a much larger clone. V gene TRBV5-1 combines with J gene TRBJ1-6; D is uncertain. Germline values: CDR1 SGHRS, CDR2 YFSETQ. There are 15 residues in the CDR3. V lost 1 base, J lost 3 bases, and 8 bases lay in between. CDR3 sequence: CASSLSPVYNSPLHF. In nucleotides, the CDR3 is TGCGCCAGCAGCTTGTCCCCGGTCTATAATTCACCCCTCCACTTT.

This clonotype was counted ten times or more. V usage is TRBV24-1 and J usage is TRBJ2-7; weak D call: TRBD1 (5 bases). The CDR3 loop spans 18 amino acids. Trimming took 4 bases from V and 2 from J, leaving 23 bases between them. CDR1 and CDR2 from the germline V gene are KGHDR and SFDVKD. This chain's CDR3 is CATSDLPHPGSDTYEQYF. In DNA, the CDR3 is TGTGCCACCAGTGACCTCCCCCATCCCGGGTCGGACACCTACGAGCAGTACTTC.

The sample holds a few counts of this clonotype. The rearrangement uses TRBV4-1 and TRBJ2-7; D is perhaps TRBD1 (6 bases). V was pared by 1 base and J by 10 bases, with 23 bases between. This CDR3 has 16 amino acids. Germline V gives CDR1 MGHRA, CDR2 YSYEKL. The CDR3 bases are TGCGCCAGCAGCCAAGGGACCCGCTTACAGGGTCCTCAACAGTACTTC. It translates to CASSQGTRLQGPQQYF.

The chain is built from TRBV14 and TRBJ1-2; D is perhaps TRBD1 (5 bases). V was pared by 4 bases and J by 0 bases, with 18 bases between. CDR3 size: 17 residues. Germline V gives CDR1 SGHDN, CDR2 FVKESK. DNA of the CDR3: TGTGCCAGCAGCCCTCTTTCCGGGACGGCAACTAACTATGGCTACACCTTC. Encoded protein: CASSPLSGTATNYGYTF.

This clonotype was seen repeatedly, ten times or more. The rearrangement links TRBV4-3 to TRBJ2-7; 9 nucleotides agree with TRBD2. Germline CDR1 reads LGHNA; CDR2 reads YSLEER. The V and J ends lost 1 base and 3 bases, in that order; junction bases with no gene match: 1. The CDR3 sequence is 14 residues long. Here the CDR3 DNA reads TGCGCCAGCAGCCAAGCGACTAGCGGCTACGAGCAGTACTTC. Translated, it gives CASSQATSGYEQYF.

The rearrangement joins TRBV10-3 to TRBJ2-7, with 8 nucleotides matching TRBD2. This CDR3 is 17 amino acids long. J was trimmed by 3 bases and V by 1 base; bases with no gene match: 11. Germline assignment: CDR1 ENHRY and CDR2 SYGVKD. This CDR3 reads CAISELSDFSGSYEQYF. CDR3 sequence (DNA): TGTGCCATCAGTGAGTTATCCGATTTCAGCGGGAGCTACGAGCAGTACTTC.

This clonotype was observed a few times. The V and J genes are TRBV19 and TRBJ1-5; D gene unclear. The CDR3 is 16 amino acids. Trimming stripped 3 bases from V and 1 base from J, with 13 bases between. Germline-derived CDR1 and CDR2 are LNHDA and SQIVND (reference sequence). CDR3 loop: CASSMILSGSNQPQHF. The CDR3 nucleotides are TGTGCCAGTAGTATGATCCTTTCGGGAAGCAATCAGCCCCAGCATTTT.

The sample holds many counts of this clonotype. The chain employs TRBV11-2 and TRBJ1-1, with TRBD1 matching 8 bases. The V gene end was trimmed by 2 bases and the J gene end by 0 bases; junction bases not matched to a gene: 14. The CDR3 is 19 amino acids. In germline, CDR1 is SGHAT, CDR2 FQNNGV. CDR3 sequence reads: CASSLRRLRTGGVNTEAFF. CDR3 in DNA: TGTGCCAGCAGCTTAAGACGGCTGAGAACAGGGGGAGTGAACACTGAAGCTTTCTTT.

The table lists this clonotype with many counts. The gene calls are TRBV12-3 or TRBV12-4 and TRBJ1-5; 7 bases align to TRBD1. Trimming at V came to 6 bases and at J to 5 bases, leaving 1 base not matched to a gene. The CDR3 extends over 12 amino acids. CDR3 sequence (DNA): TGTGCCAGCAGAGACAGGGATCAGCCCCAGCATTTT. Translating it yields CASRDRDQPQHF.

At least ten counts were recorded for this clonotype. V gene TRBV14 combines with J gene TRBJ1-2, with 8 bases aligning to TRBD1. The CDR3 contains 17 residues. Germline trimming cut 1 base from V and 7 bases from J; bases unmatched to any gene: 14. Germline assignment: CDR1 SGHDN and CDR2 FVKESK. The CDR3 bases are TGTGCCAGCAGCCAAGCGCCGTTCGGGGCAGGGGGCACTGGCTACACCTTC. Translated: CASSQAPFGAGGTGYTF.

This clonotype was found many times. The chain is built from TRBV2 and TRBJ2-2; no clear D gene. This CDR3 region has 13 residues. Trimming took off 1 base at V and 7 bases at J, with 7 bases between the two ends. CDR1 is SNHLY, CDR2 FYNNEI, per germline. The CDR3 nucleotides read TGTGCCAGCAGTGAAGAGAACGTCGGGGAGCTGTTTTTT. Residues: CASSEENVGELFF.

This clonotype has just a few counts. The rearrangement links TRBV29-1 to TRBJ1-1; possibly TRBD1 for D (5 bases). CDR3 length equals 12 residues. V shed 4 bases and J shed 1 base, with 7 bases lying between them. Germline lookup yields CDR1 SQVTM and CDR2 ANQGSEA. CDR3 DNA sequence: TGCAGCGTTGGGGGCTCGAACACTGAAGCTTTCTTT. Residues: CSVGGSNTEAFF.

V usage is TRBV25-1 and J usage is TRBJ1-6; TRBD1 aligns across 8 bases. CDR1 is MGHDK and CDR2 is SYGVNS in the germline V gene. The CDR3 has 14 amino acids. The J segment lost 5 bases and the V segment lost 9 bases, leaving 6 bases of the junction unmatched. This chain's CDR3 is CASHTGGNNSPLHF. The CDR3 coding sequence is TGTGCCAGTCACACAGGGGGTAATAATTCACCCCTCCACTTT.

This clonotype was observed many times. The J gene is TRBJ1-5, the V gene TRBV19; no clear D gene. Trimming shortened V by 2 bases and J by 2 bases, and 10 bases separated the two germline ends. There are 15 residues in the CDR3. Germline CDR1 LNHDA, CDR2 SQIVND (reference sequence). This CDR3 reads CASSIRDTGNQPQHF. CDR3 nucleotides: TGTGCCAGTAGTATACGGGATACTGGCAATCAGCCCCAGCATTTT. Together with reference TRBV19 and TRBJ1-5, the CDR3 gives the full variable domain: DGGITQSPKYLFRKEGQNVTLSCEQNLNHDAMYWYRQDPGQGLRLIYYSQIVNDFQKGDIAEGYSVSREKKESFPLTVTSAQKNPTAFYLCASSIRDTGNQPQHFGDGTRLSIL.

The CDR3 nucleotides are TGTGCCAGTAGTATGACTGACCTAAATGAAAAACTGTTTTTT. Protein sequence: CASSMTDLNEKLFF. V and J are TRBV19 and TRBJ1-4, with D unclear. Germline V gene sequence: CDR1 LNHDA, CDR2 SQIVND (reference sequence). Trimming stripped 3 bases from V and 5 bases from J, with 10 bases between. The CDR3 runs to 14 residues.

The chain carries TRBV6-1 and TRBJ1-2; TRBD1 might be the D (6 bases). V was shortened by 7 bases and J by 3 bases, with 12 bases between the two germline ends. This CDR3 is built from 13 residues. In germline, CDR1 is MNHNS, CDR2 SASEGT. CDR3 residues: CASTVQGDYGYTF. DNA of the CDR3: TGTGCCAGCACTGTACAGGGAGACTATGGCTACACCTTC.

This chain links TRBV7-9 with TRBJ2-7, with 8 bases fitting TRBD1. Unmatched junction bases numbered 11, after V lost 4 bases and J lost 6 bases. Germline loops: CDR1 SEHNR, CDR2 FQNEAQ (reference sequence). The CDR3 spans 15 residues. CDR3 sequence: CASSSRTGRLGEQYF. DNA for the CDR3: TGTGCCAGCAGCTCCCGGACAGGGCGTCTGGGCGAGCAGTACTTC.

The rearrangement joins TRBV7-9 to TRBJ1-5, with 10 bases matching TRBD1. Germline trimming cut 3 bases from V and 2 bases from J; bases unmatched to any gene: 13. From germline, CDR1 is SEHNR and CDR2 FQNEAQ (reference sequence). This CDR3 has 19 amino acids. The CDR3 spells CASSFFSGTGAFGNQPQHF. The CDR3, as DNA: TGTGCCAGCAGCTTTTTTTCCGGGACAGGGGCCTTCGGCAATCAGCCCCAGCATTTT.

This clonotype has a count of ten or more. This chain links TRBV19 with TRBJ1-6; D call uncertain. CDR1 and CDR2 from the germline V gene are LNHDA and SQIVND (reference sequence). The V and J ends lost 4 bases and 11 bases respectively, with 12 bases between them. This CDR3 is 13 amino acids long. This CDR3 is CASSTGSMAPLHF. The CDR3 DNA follows: TGTGCCAGTAGTACCGGTTCTATGGCACCCCTCCACTTT.

J is TRBJ1-1 and V is TRBV5-8; D possibly corresponds to TRBD1 (6 bases). Trimming cost V 2 bases and J 4 bases, with 12 bases left between them. This CDR3 has 14 residues. Germline assignment: CDR1 SGHTS and CDR2 YDEGEE. The CDR3 nucleotides are TGTGCCAGCAGCTTATATGGGGGCTCCACTGAAGCTTTCTTT. It yields the protein CASSLYGGSTEAFF.

The chain has TRBV2 and TRBJ2-3, with D possibly being TRBD1 (6 bases). The J call may not be correct, given that the DNA end is closer to TRBJ1-5. CDR1 is SNHLY, CDR2 FYNNEI, per germline. The CDR3 is made up of 18 amino acids. The CDR3 loop reads CASSELAGGPLETDTQHF. The CDR3 nucleotides read TGTGCCAGCAGTGAACTGGCGGGGGGGCCTCTGGAGACAGATACGCAGCATTTT.

This clonotype was observed many times. V usage is TRBV5-6 and J usage is TRBJ2-5, with a weak D call TRBD2 (6 bases). The CDR3 runs to 14 residues. Germline CDR1 reads SGHDT; CDR2 reads YYEEEE. Trimming pared 0 bases from V and 5 bases from J, leaving 11 bases between. The CDR3 spells CASSLVGGEETQYF. CDR3 nucleotide sequence: TGTGCCAGCAGCTTGGTCGGCGGGGAGGAGACCCAGTACTTC.

This clonotype appeared many times. This rearrangement joins TRBV29-1 to TRBJ2-5, with 9 bases identical to TRBD1. Losses at the gene ends were 6 bases for V and 1 base for J; bases not matched to a gene: 12. This CDR3 has 16 amino acids. CDR1 SQVTM and CDR2 ANQGSEA come from the germline V gene. The CDR3 DNA reads as TGCAGCGTCCGCGGTTCAGGACAGGGGAGCCAAGAGACCCAGTACTTC. The encoded protein is CSVRGSGQGSQETQYF.

This clonotype was detected a few times. The chain combines TRBV12-3 or TRBV12-4 with TRBJ1-3, with no clear D. This CDR3 is 13 amino acids long. V lost 5 bases and J lost 4, with 9 bases in between. This CDR3 is CASSRGPGNTIYF. DNA for the CDR3: TGTGCCAGCAGTCGAGGACCGGGAAACACCATATATTTT.

The rearrangement joins TRBV12-3 or TRBV12-4 to TRBJ1-1; 7 nucleotides line up with TRBD1. Trimming cost V 4 bases and J 4 bases; bases outside gene matches: 6. CDR3 length: 14 amino acids. CDR3 sequence: CASSSTRGRTEAFF. CDR3 in DNA: TGTGCCAGCAGTTCGACGAGGGGGCGCACTGAAGCTTTCTTT.

This clonotype has just one count. Just one base apart from a much larger clone, this may be a read error. As DNA, the CDR3 is TGTGCCAGCAGGGCATCCGCGGGGGAAAAACTGGTTTTT. The encoded protein is CASRASAGEKLVF. The chain joins TRBV7-2 to TRBJ1-4; weak D call: TRBD1 (5 bases). This CDR3 has 13 residues. Germline V lookup: CDR1 SGHTA, CDR2 FQGNSA.

V is TRBV4-1 and J is TRBJ2-5; tentative D call: TRBD2 (6 bases). V lost 1 base to trimming and J lost 4 bases, with 13 bases between them. The germline CDR1 and CDR2 sequences are MGHRA and YSYEKL. This CDR3 is 15 amino acids long. The CDR3 DNA is TGCGCCAGCAGCCAAGGCGGCCCAGCGGGAGAGACCCAGTACTTC. This gives the protein CASSQGGPAGETQYF.

This clonotype was seen ten or more times. The V gene is TRBV7-2, the J gene TRBJ2-5, with a weak D call TRBD2 (5 bases). This CDR3 is 13 amino acids long. Germline assignment: CDR1 SGHTA and CDR2 FQGNSA. V lost 5 bases, J lost 5 bases, and 12 bases lay in between. In DNA, the CDR3 is TGTGCCAGCAGCCCCCGTGGCGGGGAGACCCAGTACTTC. Amino acid sequence: CASSPRGGETQYF.

This rearrangement joins TRBV7-2 to TRBJ2-5; 9 bases align to TRBD1. The trim removed 5 bases at V and 5 bases at J, leaving 6 bases unmatched. This CDR3 contains 14 residues. Germline V gives CDR1 SGHTA, CDR2 FQGNSA. This CDR3 reads CASSPTGGPETQYF. The CDR3 DNA is TGTGCCAGCAGCCCAACAGGGGGCCCGGAGACCCAGTACTTC.